The following is a T cell receptor (beta chain) sequence with its context. Antigen: not known. Profiled with immunoSEQ multiplex PCR; TCRdb holds only in-frame clones, not every one. This repertoire shows approximately 600,000 clones, 85% to 95% found once; its top ten account for over 0.095%. The data were obtained in a study of shared clonotypes between healthy human individuals. Terminally differentiated effector memory CD45RA+ cells were excluded from the naive CD8 cells, which were CD45RO-negative and positively selected for CCR7. The CDR3 runs to 14 residues. Per germline, CDR1 SGHAT and CDR2 FQNNGV. After removal of 5 bases from V and 3 bases from J, the junction contained 5 bases not matched to a gene. Study-wide points: In contrast to clonotypes shared by all four donors, non-shared clonotypes had lower generation probabilities.

The sequence came from a woman aged 25 to 39 in good health. The chain has TRBV11-2 and TRBJ2-7; 9 nucleotides align to TRBD1. Material: naive CD8+ T cells sorted from blood. The CDR3 reads CASSIGTGRYEQYF. The DNA of the CDR3 is TGTGCCAGCAGCATCGGGACAGGGCGCTACGAGCAGTACTTC.